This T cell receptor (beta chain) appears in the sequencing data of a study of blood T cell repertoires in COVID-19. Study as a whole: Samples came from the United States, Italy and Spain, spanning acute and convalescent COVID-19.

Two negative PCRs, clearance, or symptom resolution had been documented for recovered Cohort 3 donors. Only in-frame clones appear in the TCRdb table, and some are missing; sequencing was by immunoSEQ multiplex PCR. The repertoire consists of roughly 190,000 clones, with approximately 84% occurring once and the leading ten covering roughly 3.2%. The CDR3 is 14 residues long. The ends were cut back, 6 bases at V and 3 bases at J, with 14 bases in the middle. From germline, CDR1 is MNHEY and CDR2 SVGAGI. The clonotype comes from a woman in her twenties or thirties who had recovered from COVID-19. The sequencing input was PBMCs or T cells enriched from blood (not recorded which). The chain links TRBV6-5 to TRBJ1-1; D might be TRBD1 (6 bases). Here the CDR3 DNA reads TGTGCCAGCAGACCCATGACAGGTCACACTGAAGCTTTCTTT. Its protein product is CASRPMTGHTEAFF.